This is a list of T cell receptor beta chains from one sample in a study of blood T cell repertoires in COVID-19. Assay used: immunoSEQ multiplex PCR; TCRdb lists only in-frame clones, some missing. The sample contains roughly 230,000 clones, around four fifths of which appear only once. Sequenced material: peripheral blood. These TCRs come from an older woman with active or convalescent COVID-19. Each CDR3 is given with its conserved first and last residue. A D gene is named only where the DNA matches it firmly. Only part of the rows carry a size: once, few, many, or a class if the clone is expanded.

V: TRBV27
J: TRBJ2-1
size: once
D: .
CDR3: CASSIGWAGYNEQFF
DNA: TGTGCCAGCAGTATCGGGTGGGCAGGGTACAATGAGCAGTTCTTC

V: TRBV12-5
J: TRBJ2-6
size: .
D: .
CDR3: CASGLSPTGRGANVLTF
DNA: TGTGCTAGTGGTTTGTCCCCGACAGGCAGGGGGGCCAACGTCCTGACTTTC

V: TRBV7-8
J: TRBJ1-1
size: .
D: .
CDR3: CASSPPTGNTEAFF
DNA: TGTGCCAGCAGCCCGCCGACAGGGAACACTGAAGCTTTCTTT

V: TRBV30
J: TRBJ1-2
size: .
D: .
CDR3: CAWSEGDANYGYTF
DNA: TGTGCCTGGAGTGAGGGGGACGCTAACTATGGCTACACCTTC

V: TRBV29-1
J: TRBJ2-3
size: .
D: TRBD2
CDR3: CSVEEGREPGSQDTQYF
DNA: TGCAGCGTCGAGGAGGGGCGGGAGCCAGGGTCGCAAGATACGCAGTATTTT

V: TRBV30
J: TRBJ1-5
size: .
D: .
CDR3: CAWSVLLGNQPQHF
DNA: TGTGCCTGGAGTGTACTCCTAGGCAATCAGCCCCAGCATTTT

V: TRBV30
J: TRBJ1-2
size: .
D: .
CDR3: CAWSWGAGGYTF
DNA: TGTGCCTGGAGTTGGGGAGCGGGAGGCTACACCTTC

V: TRBV5-1
J: TRBJ2-2
size: .
D: .
CDR3: CASSLGGGIEAGELFF
DNA: TGCGCCAGCAGCTTGGGAGGCGGGATAGAGGCCGGGGAGCTGTTTTTT

V: TRBV7-9
J: TRBJ1-1
size: .
D: .
CDR3: CASSLPIGSARSHTEAFF
DNA: TGTGCCAGCAGCTTACCGATTGGGTCGGCGAGGAGTCACACTGAAGCTTTCTTT

V: TRBV6-1
J: TRBJ1-2
size: few
D: .
CDR3: CASSDLSKIWAYGYTF
DNA: TGTGCCAGCAGTGATCTGTCTAAGATTTGGGCCTATGGCTACACCTTC

V: TRBV6-5
J: TRBJ2-1
size: few
D: TRBD1
CDR3: CAIMDRSWGEPFF
DNA: TGTGCCATCATGGACAGGAGTTGGGGCGAGCCGTTCTTC

V: TRBV7-8
J: TRBJ2-5
size: once
D: .
CDR3: CASGLRSETQYF
DNA: TGTGCCAGCGGCCTTCGGTCGGAGACCCAGTACTTC

V: TRBV6-6
J: TRBJ1-5
size: .
D: .
CDR3: CASSMGGNQPQHF
DNA: TGTGCCAGCAGCATGGGGGGTAATCAGCCCCAGCATTTT

V: TRBV7-8
J: TRBJ2-7
size: .
D: .
CDR3: CASSLVTESYEQYF
DNA: TGTGCCAGCAGCTTAGTCACCGAGAGCTACGAGCAGTACTTC

V: TRBV6-5
J: TRBJ2-1
size: once
D: TRBD1
CDR3: CASSFPGTGKTERFF
DNA: TGTGCCAGCAGTTTTCCCGGGACAGGGAAAACCGAGAGGTTCTTC

V: TRBV5-4
J: TRBJ2-1
size: .
D: TRBD1
CDR3: CASSSYRGQTYNEQFF
DNA: TGTGCCAGCAGCTCCTACAGGGGGCAAACCTACAATGAGCAGTTCTTC

V: TRBV13
J: TRBJ2-1
size: few
D: .
CDR3: CASSLNREGNEQFF
DNA: TGTGCCAGCAGCTTAAACAGGGAAGGCAATGAGCAGTTCTTC

V: TRBV15
J: TRBJ1-2
size: .
D: TRBD1
CDR3: CATSVVTGGYGYTF
DNA: TGTGCCACCAGCGTGGTGACAGGGGGCTATGGCTACACCTTC

V: TRBV7-9
J: TRBJ1-2
size: few
D: .
CDR3: CASGNRANYGYTF
DNA: TGTGCCAGCGGAAACAGAGCTAACTATGGCTACACCTTC

V: TRBV6-5
J: TRBJ2-7
size: .
D: TRBD2
CDR3: CASSRTSGDYEQYF
DNA: TGTGCCAGCAGCCGGACTAGCGGTGATTACGAGCAGTACTTC

V: TRBV27
J: TRBJ2-6
size: .
D: .
CDR3: CASSFVGAPSGANVLTF
DNA: TGTGCCAGCAGTTTTGTGGGGGCCCCCTCTGGGGCCAACGTCCTGACTTTC

V: TRBV27
J: TRBJ2-5
size: .
D: TRBD2
CDR3: CASSPTSGGQETQYF
DNA: TGTGCCAGCAGTCCCACTAGCGGAGGCCAAGAGACCCAGTACTTC

V: TRBV12-3/TRBV12-4
J: TRBJ1-1
size: .
D: .
CDR3: CASSYQGPEAFF
DNA: TGTGCCAGCAGTTATCAGGGGCCTGAAGCTTTCTTT

V: TRBV19
J: TRBJ1-2
size: .
D: .
CDR3: CASNDKGFYGYTF
DNA: TGTGCCAGTAATGACAAGGGGTTCTATGGCTACACCTTC

V: TRBV6-6
J: TRBJ1-1
size: .
D: .
CDR3: CASSYGGIGNTEAFF
DNA: TGTGCCAGCAGTTACGGAGGAATCGGAAACACTGAAGCTTTCTTT

V: TRBV19
J: TRBJ1-1
size: .
D: TRBD1
CDR3: CASSTGQATEAFF
DNA: TGTGCCAGTAGTACCGGACAGGCCACTGAAGCTTTCTTT

V: TRBV24-1
J: TRBJ1-2
size: .
D: .
CDR3: CATSDGDTNYGYTF
DNA: TGTGCCACCAGTGATGGGGACACTAACTATGGCTACACCTTC

V: TRBV5-4
J: TRBJ2-7
size: .
D: TRBD2
CDR3: CASSWSGDPYEQYF
DNA: TGTGCCAGCAGCTGGAGCGGGGACCCCTACGAGCAGTACTTC

V: TRBV4-2
J: TRBJ2-2
size: .
D: TRBD1
CDR3: CASSQEGTGGPGELFF
DNA: TGTGCCAGCAGCCAAGAAGGGACAGGGGGCCCCGGGGAGCTGTTTTTT

V: TRBV7-9
J: TRBJ2-7
size: .
D: .
CDR3: CASSLGTSRREQYF
DNA: TGTGCCAGCAGCTTAGGGACATCCCGTAGGGAGCAGTACTTC

V: TRBV7-2
J: TRBJ2-2
size: .
D: TRBD2
CDR3: CASSLWGGSLTGELFF
DNA: TGTGCCAGCAGCTTATGGGGCGGGAGTCTTACCGGGGAGCTGTTTTTT

V: TRBV2
J: TRBJ1-1
size: .
D: .
CDR3: CASRARGGNTEAFF
DNA: TGTGCCAGCAGGGCTAGGGGGGGGAACACTGAAGCTTTCTTT

V: TRBV27
J: TRBJ2-1
size: once
D: .
CDR3: CASSNLAQSSYNEQFF
DNA: TGTGCCAGCAGTAACCTAGCGCAGAGCTCCTACAATGAGCAGTTCTTC

V: TRBV19
J: TRBJ1-3
size: .
D: .
CDR3: CATQEAAILGTGNTIYF
DNA: TGTGCCACCCAAGAGGCGGCAATCCTTGGGACAGGAAACACCATATATTTT

V: TRBV5-1
J: TRBJ2-1
size: .
D: .
CDR3: CASSSGPGLGSYNEQFF
DNA: TGCGCCAGCAGCTCGGGGCCGGGACTCGGCTCCTACAATGAGCAGTTCTTC

V: TRBV18
J: TRBJ1-4
size: .
D: .
CDR3: CASSPRQFNEKLFF
DNA: TGTGCCAGCTCACCCCGACAGTTTAATGAAAAACTGTTTTTT

V: TRBV5-1
J: TRBJ1-6
size: .
D: .
CDR3: CASSLGPQSPLHF
DNA: TGCGCCAGCAGCTTGGGACCACAGTCACCCCTCCACTTT

V: TRBV28
J: TRBJ1-6
size: .
D: .
CDR3: CASSAYRQSSYNSPLHF
DNA: TGTGCCAGCAGTGCCTATCGACAGAGCTCCTATAATTCACCCCTCCACTTT

V: TRBV6-1
J: TRBJ2-4
size: .
D: .
CDR3: CASSEAGVTSLAKNIQYF
DNA: TGTGCCAGCAGTGAGGCAGGGGTTACGAGTTTGGCCAAAAACATTCAGTACTTC

V: TRBV3-1/TRBV3-2
J: TRBJ1-6
size: .
D: .
CDR3: CASSQSQRDSPLHF
DNA: TGTGCCAGCAGCCAATCTCAGAGGGATTCACCCCTCCACTTT